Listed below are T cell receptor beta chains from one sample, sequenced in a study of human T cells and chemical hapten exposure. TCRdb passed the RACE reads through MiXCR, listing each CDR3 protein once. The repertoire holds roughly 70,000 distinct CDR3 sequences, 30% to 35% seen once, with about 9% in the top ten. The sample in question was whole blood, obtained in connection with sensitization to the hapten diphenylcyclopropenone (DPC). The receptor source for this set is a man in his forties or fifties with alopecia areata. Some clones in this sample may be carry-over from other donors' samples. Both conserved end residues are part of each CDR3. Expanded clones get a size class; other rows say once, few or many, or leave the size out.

cdr3_aa: CASSSPGLAGFTDTQYF
clone_size: few
cdr3_length: 17
v_call: TRBV6-2/TRBV6-3

cdr3_aa: CASSLGGFYGYTF
clone_size: -
cdr3_length: 13
v_call: TRBV12-3/TRBV12-4

cdr3_aa: CASSPTGTANQETQYF
clone_size: -
cdr3_length: 16
v_call: TRBV3-1

cdr3_aa: CASSYSPVAGELFF
clone_size: -
cdr3_length: 14
v_call: TRBV6-5

cdr3_aa: CASTLPSAQETQYF
clone_size: few
cdr3_length: 14
v_call: TRBV10-2

cdr3_aa: CASSFGTSGSEQYF
clone_size: -
cdr3_length: 14
v_call: TRBV13

cdr3_aa: CASSLETGEKLFF
clone_size: -
cdr3_length: 13
v_call: TRBV7-9

cdr3_aa: CASRPPGQGNGYTF
clone_size: few
cdr3_length: 14
v_call: TRBV28

cdr3_aa: CASSPSGPNEKLFF
clone_size: -
cdr3_length: 14
v_call: TRBV18

cdr3_aa: CASSLDGGRSADTQYF
clone_size: few
cdr3_length: 16
v_call: TRBV7-3

cdr3_aa: CASSPNSINEQFF
clone_size: -
cdr3_length: 13
v_call: TRBV11-3

cdr3_aa: CASSLASGVTGANVLTF
clone_size: many
cdr3_length: 17
v_call: TRBV5-1

cdr3_aa: CASSHSDRSWSGYTF
clone_size: -
cdr3_length: 15
v_call: TRBV14

cdr3_aa: CASSYTGYGYTF
clone_size: few
cdr3_length: 12
v_call: TRBV6-5

cdr3_aa: CASSWTTSGSPDTQYF
clone_size: -
cdr3_length: 16
v_call: TRBV27

cdr3_aa: CASSREEREYEQFF
clone_size: -
cdr3_length: 14
v_call: TRBV3-1

cdr3_aa: CASSYHNEQFF
clone_size: few
cdr3_length: 11
v_call: TRBV6-2/TRBV6-3

cdr3_aa: CASSWATGLNTEAFF
clone_size: -
cdr3_length: 15
v_call: TRBV5-1

cdr3_aa: CASLNSGSTDEQYF
clone_size: few
cdr3_length: 14
v_call: TRBV28

cdr3_aa: CASSSQNTQYF
clone_size: -
cdr3_length: 11
v_call: TRBV28

cdr3_aa: CSGGQGGTKGYTF
clone_size: -
cdr3_length: 13
v_call: TRBV20-1

cdr3_aa: CSASVAATEAFF
clone_size: few
cdr3_length: 12
v_call: TRBV20-1

cdr3_aa: CASSSRDGVYEQYF
clone_size: -
cdr3_length: 14
v_call: TRBV7-9

cdr3_aa: CASREHVSYEQYF
clone_size: -
cdr3_length: 13
v_call: TRBV6-5

cdr3_aa: CASSYGGTGSDEQFF
clone_size: -
cdr3_length: 15
v_call: TRBV6-2/TRBV6-3

cdr3_aa: CASSKVETQYF
clone_size: few
cdr3_length: 11
v_call: TRBV3-1